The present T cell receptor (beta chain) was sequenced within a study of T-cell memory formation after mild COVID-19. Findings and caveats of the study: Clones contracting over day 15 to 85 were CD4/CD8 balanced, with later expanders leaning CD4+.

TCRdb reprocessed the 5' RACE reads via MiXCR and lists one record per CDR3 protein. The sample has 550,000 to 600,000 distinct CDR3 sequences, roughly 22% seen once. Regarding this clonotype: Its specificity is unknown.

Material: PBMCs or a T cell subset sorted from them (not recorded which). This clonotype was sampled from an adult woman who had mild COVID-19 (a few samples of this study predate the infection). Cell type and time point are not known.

CDR3: CASSLNGGEETQYF. The CDR3 DNA is TGTGCCAGCAGCTTGAATGGGGGCGAGGAGACCCAGTACTTC. The rearrangement links TRBV5-6 to TRBJ2-5; D is perhaps TRBD1 (6 bases). Germline CDR1 reads SGHDT; CDR2 reads YYEEEE. Deletions cut 1 base from V and 5 bases from J, with 12 bases between. CDR3 length equals 14 residues. The entire variable domain, with the rest obtained from reference TRBV5-6 and TRBJ2-5, is as follows: DAGVTQSPTHLIKTRGQQVTLRCSPKSGHDTVSWYQQALGQGPQFIFQYYEEEERQRGNFPDRFSGHQFPNYSSELNVNALLLGDSALYLCASSLNGGEETQYFGPGTRLLVL.